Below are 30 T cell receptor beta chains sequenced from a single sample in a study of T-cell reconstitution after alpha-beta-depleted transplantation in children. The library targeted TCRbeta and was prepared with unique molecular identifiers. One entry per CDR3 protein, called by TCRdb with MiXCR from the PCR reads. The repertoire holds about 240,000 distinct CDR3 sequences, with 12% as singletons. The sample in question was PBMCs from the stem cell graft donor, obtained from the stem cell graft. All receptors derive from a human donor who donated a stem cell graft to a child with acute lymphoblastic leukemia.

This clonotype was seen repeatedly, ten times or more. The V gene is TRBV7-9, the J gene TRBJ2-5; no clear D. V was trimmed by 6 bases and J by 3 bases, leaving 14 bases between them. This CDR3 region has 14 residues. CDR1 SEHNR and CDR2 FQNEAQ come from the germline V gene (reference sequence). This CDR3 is CASSHTVLEETQYF. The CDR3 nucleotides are TGTGCCAGCAGTCATACAGTCTTAGAAGAGACCCAGTACTTC. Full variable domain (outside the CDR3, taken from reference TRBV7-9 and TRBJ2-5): DTGVSQNPRHKITKRGQNVTFRCDPISEHNRLYWYRQTLGQGPEFLTYFQNEAQLEKSRLLSDRFSAERPKGSFSTLEIQRTEQGDSAMYLCASSHTVLEETQYFGPGTRLLVL.

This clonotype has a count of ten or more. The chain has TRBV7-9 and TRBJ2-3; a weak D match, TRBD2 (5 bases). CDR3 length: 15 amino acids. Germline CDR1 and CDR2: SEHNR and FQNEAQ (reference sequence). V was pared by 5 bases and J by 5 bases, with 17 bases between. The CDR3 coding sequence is TGTGCCAGCAGCCTCGATCTTAGCGCTGGAGATACGCAGTATTTT. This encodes CASSLDLSAGDTQYF.

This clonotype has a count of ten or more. CDR3 sequence (DNA): TGTGCCAGCAGCTTAGGCCATTTGGGGGTGGGTCAGCCCCAGCATTTT. Protein sequence: CASSLGHLGVGQPQHF. This sequence joins TRBV7-8 and TRBJ1-5; D is perhaps TRBD1 (5 bases). Trimming shortened V by 1 base and J by 6 bases, and 16 bases separated the two germline ends. The CDR3 consists of 16 residues. CDR1 is SGHVS and CDR2 is FQNEAQ in the germline V gene.

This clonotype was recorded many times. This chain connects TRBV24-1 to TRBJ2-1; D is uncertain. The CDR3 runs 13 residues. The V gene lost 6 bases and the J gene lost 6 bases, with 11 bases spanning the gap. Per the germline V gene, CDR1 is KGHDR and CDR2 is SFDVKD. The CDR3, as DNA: TGTGCCACCAGTTCGCTCCTGGGCAATGAGCAGTTCTTC. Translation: CATSSLLGNEQFF.

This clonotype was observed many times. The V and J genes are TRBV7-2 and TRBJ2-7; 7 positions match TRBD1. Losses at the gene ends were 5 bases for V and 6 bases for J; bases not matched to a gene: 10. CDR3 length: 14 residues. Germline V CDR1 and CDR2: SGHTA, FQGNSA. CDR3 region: CASSLHRQGSEQYF. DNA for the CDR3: TGTGCCAGCAGCCTACACCGACAGGGTTCCGAGCAGTACTTC.

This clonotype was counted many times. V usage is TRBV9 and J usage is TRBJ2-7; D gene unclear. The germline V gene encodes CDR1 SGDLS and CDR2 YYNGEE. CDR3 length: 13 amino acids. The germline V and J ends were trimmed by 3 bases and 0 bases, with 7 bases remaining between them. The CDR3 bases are TGTGCCAGCAGCGGAGGTCTCTCCTACGAGCAGTACTTC. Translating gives CASSGGLSYEQYF.

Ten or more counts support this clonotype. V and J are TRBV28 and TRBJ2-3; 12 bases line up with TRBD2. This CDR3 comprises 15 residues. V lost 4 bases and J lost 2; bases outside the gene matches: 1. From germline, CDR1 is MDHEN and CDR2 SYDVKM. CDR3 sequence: CASSSSGRATDTQYF. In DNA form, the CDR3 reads TGTGCCAGCAGTTCTAGCGGGAGGGCCACAGATACGCAGTATTTT. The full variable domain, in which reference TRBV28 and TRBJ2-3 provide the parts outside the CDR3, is DVKVTQSSRYLVKRTGEKVFLECVQDMDHENMFWYRQDPGLGLRLIYFSYDVKMKEKGDIPEGYSVSREKKERFSLILESASTNQTSMYLCASSSSGRATDTQYFGPGTRLTVL.

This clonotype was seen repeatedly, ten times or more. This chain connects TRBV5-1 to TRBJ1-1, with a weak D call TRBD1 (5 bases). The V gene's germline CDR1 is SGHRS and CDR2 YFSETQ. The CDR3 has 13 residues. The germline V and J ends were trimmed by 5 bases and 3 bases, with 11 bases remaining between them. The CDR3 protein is CASRRDRDTEAFF. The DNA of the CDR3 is TGCGCCAGCAGAAGGGACCGAGACACTGAAGCTTTCTTT.

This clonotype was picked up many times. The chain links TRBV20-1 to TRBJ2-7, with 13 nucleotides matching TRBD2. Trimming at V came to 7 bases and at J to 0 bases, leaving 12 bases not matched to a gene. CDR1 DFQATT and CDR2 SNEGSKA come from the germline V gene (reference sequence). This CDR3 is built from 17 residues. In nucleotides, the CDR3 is TGCAGTGTCCTAGGACTAGCGGGAGCGCAGAGCTCCTACGAGCAGTACTTC. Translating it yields CSVLGLAGAQSSYEQYF.

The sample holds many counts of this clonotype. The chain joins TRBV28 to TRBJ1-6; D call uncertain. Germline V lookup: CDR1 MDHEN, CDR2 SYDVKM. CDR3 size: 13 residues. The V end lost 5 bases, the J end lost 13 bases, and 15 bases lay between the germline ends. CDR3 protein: CASSPLGEWPLHF. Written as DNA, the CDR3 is TGTGCCAGCAGTCCGCTCGGGGAATGGCCCCTCCACTTT.

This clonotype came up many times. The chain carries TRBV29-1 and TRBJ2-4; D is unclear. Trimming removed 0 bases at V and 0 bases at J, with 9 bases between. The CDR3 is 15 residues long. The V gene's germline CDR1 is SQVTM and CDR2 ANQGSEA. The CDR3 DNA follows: TGCAGCGTTGAAGAGGCTCTACTAGCCAAAAACATTCAGTACTTC. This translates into CSVEEALLAKNIQYF. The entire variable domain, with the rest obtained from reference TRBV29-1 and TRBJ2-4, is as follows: SAVISQKPSRDICQRGTSLTIQCQVDSQVTMMFWYRQQPGQSLTLIATANQGSEATYESGFVIDKFPISRPNLTFSTLTVSNMSPEDSSIYLCSVEEALLAKNIQYFGAGTRLSVL.

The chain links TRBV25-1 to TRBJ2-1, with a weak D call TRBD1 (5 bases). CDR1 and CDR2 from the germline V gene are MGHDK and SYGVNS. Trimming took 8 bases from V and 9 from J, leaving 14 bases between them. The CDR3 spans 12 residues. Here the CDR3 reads CASLVGPGEQFF. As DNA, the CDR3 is TGTGCCAGCTTAGTGGGGCCGGGTGAGCAGTTCTTC.

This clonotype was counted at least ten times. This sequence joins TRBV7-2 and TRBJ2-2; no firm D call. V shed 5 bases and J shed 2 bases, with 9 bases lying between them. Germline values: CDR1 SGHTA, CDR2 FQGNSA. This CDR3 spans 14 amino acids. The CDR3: CASSQFFNTGELFF. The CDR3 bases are TGTGCCAGCAGCCAGTTCTTTAACACCGGGGAGCTGTTTTTT.

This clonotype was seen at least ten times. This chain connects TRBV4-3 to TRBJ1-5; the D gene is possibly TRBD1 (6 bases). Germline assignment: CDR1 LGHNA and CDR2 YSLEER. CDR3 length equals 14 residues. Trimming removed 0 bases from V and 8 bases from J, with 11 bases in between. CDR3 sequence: CASSQETGLEPQHF. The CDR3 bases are TGCGCCAGCAGCCAAGAAACAGGGCTGGAGCCCCAGCATTTT.

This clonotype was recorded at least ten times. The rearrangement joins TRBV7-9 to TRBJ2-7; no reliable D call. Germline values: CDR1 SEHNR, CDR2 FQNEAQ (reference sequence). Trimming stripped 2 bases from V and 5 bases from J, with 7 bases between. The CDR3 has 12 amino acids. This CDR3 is CASSLSPHEQYF. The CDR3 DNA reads TGTGCCAGCAGCTTATCCCCCCACGAGCAGTACTTC.

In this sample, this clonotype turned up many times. The chain's CDR3 is CAIKAGGQETQYF. Written as DNA, the CDR3 is TGTGCCATCAAGGCAGGGGGACAAGAGACCCAGTACTTC. The rearrangement joins TRBV10-3 to TRBJ2-5; 7 bases are shared with TRBD1. CDR3 length: 13 amino acids. The germline V gene encodes CDR1 ENHRY and CDR2 SYGVKD. The V and J ends lost 7 bases and 2 bases, in that order; junction bases with no gene match: 4.

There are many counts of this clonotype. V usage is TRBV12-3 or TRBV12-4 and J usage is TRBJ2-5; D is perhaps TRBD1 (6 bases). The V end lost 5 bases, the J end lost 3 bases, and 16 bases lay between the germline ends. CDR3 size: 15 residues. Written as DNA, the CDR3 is TGTGCCAGCAGTGTTGAATGGACAGAGAAAGAGACCCAGTACTTC. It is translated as CASSVEWTEKETQYF.

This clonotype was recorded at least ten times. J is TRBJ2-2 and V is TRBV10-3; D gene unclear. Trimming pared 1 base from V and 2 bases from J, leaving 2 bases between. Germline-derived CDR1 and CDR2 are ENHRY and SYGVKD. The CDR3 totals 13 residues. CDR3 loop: CAISEFNTGELFF. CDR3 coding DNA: TGTGCCATCAGTGAGTTTAACACCGGGGAGCTGTTTTTT.

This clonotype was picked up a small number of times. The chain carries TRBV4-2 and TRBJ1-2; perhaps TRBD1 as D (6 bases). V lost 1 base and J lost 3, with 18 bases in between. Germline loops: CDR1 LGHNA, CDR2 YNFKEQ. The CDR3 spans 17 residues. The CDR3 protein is CASSQGGASPADYGYTF. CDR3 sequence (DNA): TGTGCCAGCAGCCAAGGGGGGGCATCACCAGCGGACTATGGCTACACCTTC.

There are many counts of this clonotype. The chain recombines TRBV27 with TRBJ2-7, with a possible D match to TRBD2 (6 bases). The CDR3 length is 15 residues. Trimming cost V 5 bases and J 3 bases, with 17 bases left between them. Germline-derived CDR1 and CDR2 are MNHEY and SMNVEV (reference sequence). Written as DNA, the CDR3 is TGTGCCAGCAGTCCGGGACTGAGTGGTCTCTACGAGCAGTACTTC. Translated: CASSPGLSGLYEQYF.

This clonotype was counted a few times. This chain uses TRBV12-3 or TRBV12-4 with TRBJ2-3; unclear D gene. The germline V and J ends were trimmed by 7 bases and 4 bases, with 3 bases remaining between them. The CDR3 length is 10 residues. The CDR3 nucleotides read TGTGCCAGCACCCCAGATACGCAGTATTTT. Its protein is CASTPDTQYF.

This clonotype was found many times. Here the CDR3 reads CASSLVTGESPLHF. In nucleotides, the CDR3 is TGTGCCAGCAGCTTAGTGACAGGGGAGTCACCCCTCCACTTT. The genes are TRBV7-2 and TRBJ1-6; 8 positions match TRBD1. The germline V gene has CDR1 SGHTA and CDR2 FQGNSA. The CDR3 runs 14 residues. The J segment lost 10 bases and the V segment lost 1 base, leaving 3 bases of the junction unmatched.

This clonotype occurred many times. The chain's CDR3 is CSARDAAHSAPNSPLHF. The CDR3 DNA sequence: TGCAGTGCTAGAGATGCTGCGCACTCGGCCCCTAATTCACCCCTCCACTTT. The chain carries TRBV20-1 and TRBJ1-6; no reliable D call. This CDR3 region has 17 residues. Deletions cut 0 bases from V and 6 bases from J, with 18 bases between. The V gene's germline CDR1 is DFQATT and CDR2 SNEGSKA (reference sequence).

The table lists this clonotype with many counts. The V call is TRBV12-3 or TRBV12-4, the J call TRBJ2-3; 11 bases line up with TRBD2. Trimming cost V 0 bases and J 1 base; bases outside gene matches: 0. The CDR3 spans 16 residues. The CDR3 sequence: CASSLAGLAGTDTQYF. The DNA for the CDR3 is TGTGCCAGCAGTTTAGCGGGACTAGCGGGCACAGATACGCAGTATTTT.

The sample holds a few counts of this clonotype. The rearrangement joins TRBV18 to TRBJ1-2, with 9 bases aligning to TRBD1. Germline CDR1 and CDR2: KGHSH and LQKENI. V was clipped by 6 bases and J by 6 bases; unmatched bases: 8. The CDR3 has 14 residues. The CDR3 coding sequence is TGTGCCAGCTCGACTACAGGGACAGGGAATGGCTACACCTTC. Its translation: CASSTTGTGNGYTF. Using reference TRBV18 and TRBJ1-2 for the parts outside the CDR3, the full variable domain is NAGVMQNPRHLVRRRGQEARLRCSPMKGHSHVYWYRQLPEEGLKFMVYLQKENIIDESGMPKERFSAEFPKEGPSILRIQQVVRGDSAAYFCASSTTGTGNGYTFGSGTRLTVV.

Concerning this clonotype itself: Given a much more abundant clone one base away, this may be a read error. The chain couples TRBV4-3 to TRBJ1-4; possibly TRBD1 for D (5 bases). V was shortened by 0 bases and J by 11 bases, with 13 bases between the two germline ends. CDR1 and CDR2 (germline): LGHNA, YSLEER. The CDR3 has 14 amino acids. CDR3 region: CASSQEWHRQKLFF. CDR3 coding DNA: TGCGCCAGCAGCCAAGAATGGCACAGGCAGAAACTGTTTTTT.

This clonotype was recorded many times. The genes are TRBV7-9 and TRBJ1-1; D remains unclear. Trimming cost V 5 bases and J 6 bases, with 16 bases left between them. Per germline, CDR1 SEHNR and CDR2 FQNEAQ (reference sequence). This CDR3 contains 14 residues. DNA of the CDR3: TGTGCCAGCAGCCCGGTGGACGGAAGGCCTGAAGCTTTCTTT. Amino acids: CASSPVDGRPEAFF.

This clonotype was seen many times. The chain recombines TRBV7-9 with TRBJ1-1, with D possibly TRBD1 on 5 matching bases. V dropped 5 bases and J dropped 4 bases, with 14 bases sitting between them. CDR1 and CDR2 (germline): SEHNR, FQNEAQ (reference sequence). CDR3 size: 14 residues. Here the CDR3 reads CASSRRGEGTEAFF. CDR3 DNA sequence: TGTGCCAGCAGCCGCCGGGGGGAGGGCACTGAAGCTTTCTTT. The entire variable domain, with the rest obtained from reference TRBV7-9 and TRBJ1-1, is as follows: DTGVSQNPRHKITKRGQNVTFRCDPISEHNRLYWYRQTLGQGPEFLTYFQNEAQLEKSRLLSDRFSAERPKGSFSTLEIQRTEQGDSAMYLCASSRRGEGTEAFFGQGTRLTVV.

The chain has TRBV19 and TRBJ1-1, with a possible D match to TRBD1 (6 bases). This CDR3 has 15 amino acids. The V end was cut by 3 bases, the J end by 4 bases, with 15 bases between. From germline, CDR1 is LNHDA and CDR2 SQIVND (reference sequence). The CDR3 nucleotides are TGTGCCAGTAGTATTGGTGAGGGGGGGAGCACTGAAGCTTTCTTT. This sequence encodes CASSIGEGGSTEAFF.

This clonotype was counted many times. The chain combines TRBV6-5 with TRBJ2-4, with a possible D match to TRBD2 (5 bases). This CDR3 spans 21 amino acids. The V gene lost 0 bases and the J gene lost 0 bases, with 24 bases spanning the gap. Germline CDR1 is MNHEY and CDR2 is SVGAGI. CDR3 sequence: CASSYSILRESGFGAKNIQYF. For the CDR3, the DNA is TGTGCCAGCAGTTACTCGATTCTTAGGGAGTCGGGATTTGGAGCCAAAAACATTCAGTACTTC.